This T cell receptor beta chain comes out of a study of response to subunit inactivated influenza vaccine. Study-wide points: Researchers suggested that each seasonal influenza vaccination recruits few new T cells.

As for this clonotype: Its antigen is unidentified.

TCRdb re-called the RT-PCR reads with MiXCR, one entry per CDR3 protein. The sample records 500,000 to 550,000 distinct CDR3 sequences, approximately 7.7% being singletons. There are 15 residues in the CDR3. From germline, CDR1 is SNHLY and CDR2 FYNNEI. V was pared by 8 bases and J by 6 bases, with 23 bases between. V is TRBV2 and J is TRBJ2-7; D remains unclear. The input for sequencing was PBMCs from blood, taken roughly 24 months after vaccination. This receptor was taken from a man between 50 and 69 years old who received an inactivated influenza vaccine. The CDR3 sequence: CASRLSYLVSGEQYF. The CDR3 coding sequence is TGTGCCAGCCGTCTTTCTTATCTGGTTTCTGGCGAGCAGTACTTC.